This TCR beta chain was sequenced for a study of blood T cell repertoires in COVID-19. Study-wide background: Samples came from the United States, Italy and Spain, spanning acute and convalescent COVID-19. The cDNA or gDNA used as material had been derived from T cells, B-cell-depleted T cells, or PBMCs.

The CDR3 loop spans 14 amino acids. J gave up 6 bases and V 5 bases, and 6 bases lay outside the gene matches. The V gene's germline CDR1 is LNHDA and CDR2 SQIVND (reference sequence). Original analysis: Reference gene primer amplification in the assay estimated nucleated cell counts. The data were produced by immunoSEQ multiplex PCR, yet TCRdb's version contains in-frame clones alone and is incomplete. Clone size and V and J calls were adopted from that table, with D and trimming inferred from the DNA. Of roughly 150,000 clones listed, more than 65% are singletons. The receptor was isolated from a woman in her forties or fifties in a cohort sampled during active or convalescent COVID-19. Sequencing used peripheral blood. The chain is built from TRBV19 and TRBJ2-5; 10 positions match TRBD1. The CDR3 DNA is TGTGCCAGTAGTTTAGGACAGGGGGTGAAGACCCAGTACTTC. This translates into CASSLGQGVKTQYF.